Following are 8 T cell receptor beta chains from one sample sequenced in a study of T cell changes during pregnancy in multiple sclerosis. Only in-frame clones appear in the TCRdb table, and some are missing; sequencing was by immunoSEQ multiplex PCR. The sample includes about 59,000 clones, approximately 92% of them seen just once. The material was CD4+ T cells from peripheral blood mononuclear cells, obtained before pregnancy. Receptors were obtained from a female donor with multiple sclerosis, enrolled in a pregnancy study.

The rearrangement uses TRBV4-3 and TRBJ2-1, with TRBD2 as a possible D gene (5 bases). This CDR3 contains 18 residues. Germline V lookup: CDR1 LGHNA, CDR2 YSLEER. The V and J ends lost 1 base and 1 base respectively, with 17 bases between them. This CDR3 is CASSQGVLARSSYNEQFF. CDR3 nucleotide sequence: TGCGCCAGCAGCCAAGGGGTCCTAGCCCGTAGTTCCTACAATGAGCAGTTCTTC.

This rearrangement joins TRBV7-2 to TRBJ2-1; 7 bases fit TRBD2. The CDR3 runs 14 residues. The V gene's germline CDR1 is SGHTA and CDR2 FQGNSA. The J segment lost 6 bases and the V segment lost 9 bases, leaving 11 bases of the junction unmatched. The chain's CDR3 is CASNQIAGFNEQFF. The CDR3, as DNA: TGTGCCAGTAACCAAATAGCGGGCTTCAATGAGCAGTTCTTC.

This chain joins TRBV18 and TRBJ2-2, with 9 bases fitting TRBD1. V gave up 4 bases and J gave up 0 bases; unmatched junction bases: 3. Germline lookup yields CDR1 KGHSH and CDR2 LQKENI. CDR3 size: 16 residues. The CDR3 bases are TGTGCCAGCTCACTACAGGGGGCTTCGAACACCGGGGAGCTGTTTTTT. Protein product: CASSLQGASNTGELFF. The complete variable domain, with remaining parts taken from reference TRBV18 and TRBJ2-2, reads NAGVMQNPRHLVRRRGQEARLRCSPMKGHSHVYWYRQLPEEGLKFMVYLQKENIIDESGMPKERFSAEFPKEGPSILRIQQVVRGDSAAYFCASSLQGASNTGELFFGEGSRLTVL.

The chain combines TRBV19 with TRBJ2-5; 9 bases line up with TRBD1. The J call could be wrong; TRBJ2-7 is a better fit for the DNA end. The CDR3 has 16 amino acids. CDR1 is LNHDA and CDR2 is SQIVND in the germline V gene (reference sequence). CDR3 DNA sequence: TGTGCCAGTAGTGCTCCGGACAGGGGACACTCCTACGAGCAGTACTTC. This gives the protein CASSAPDRGHSYEQYF.

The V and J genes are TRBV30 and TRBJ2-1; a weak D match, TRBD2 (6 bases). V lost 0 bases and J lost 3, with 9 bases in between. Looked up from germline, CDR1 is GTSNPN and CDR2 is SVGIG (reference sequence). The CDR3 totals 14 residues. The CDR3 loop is CAWSVGGSYNEQFF. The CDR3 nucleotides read TGTGCCTGGAGTGTAGGAGGGAGCTACAATGAGCAGTTCTTC.

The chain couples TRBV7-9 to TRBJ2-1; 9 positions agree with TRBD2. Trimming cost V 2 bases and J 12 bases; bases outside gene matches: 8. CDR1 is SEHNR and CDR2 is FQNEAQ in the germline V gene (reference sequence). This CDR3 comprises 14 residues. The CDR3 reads CASSLISGSLVQFF. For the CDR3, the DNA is TGTGCCAGCAGCTTAATTAGCGGGAGTTTAGTGCAGTTCTTC.

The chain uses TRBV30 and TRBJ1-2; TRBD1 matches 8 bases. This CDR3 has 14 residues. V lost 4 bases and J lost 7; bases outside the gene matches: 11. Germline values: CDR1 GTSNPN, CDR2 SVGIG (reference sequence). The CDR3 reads CAWKQETGAGGYTF. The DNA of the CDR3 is TGTGCCTGGAAGCAAGAGACAGGGGCCGGTGGCTACACCTTC.

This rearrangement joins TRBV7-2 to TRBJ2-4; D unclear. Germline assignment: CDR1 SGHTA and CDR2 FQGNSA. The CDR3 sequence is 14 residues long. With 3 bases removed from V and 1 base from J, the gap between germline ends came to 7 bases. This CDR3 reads CASSLALAKNIQYF. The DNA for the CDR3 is TGTGCCAGCAGCTTGGCTTTGGCCAAAAACATTCAGTACTTC.